This T cell receptor beta chain comes out of a study of cytomegalovirus exposure and HLA in healthy donors. Whole-study results and caveats: Among TCR sequences, most were rare, though some public TCRs appeared in many donors.

Healthy individuals who donated bone marrow served as the donors. 60 Vbeta and 13 Jbeta primers were used in PCR. In the authors' methods: Approximately 72 million unique TCR beta chains, roughly 11 million of them shared, were counted by a later analysis. The table came from immunoSEQ multiplex PCR; TCRdb's copy has only in-frame clones and leaves some out. Clonal size and the V and J genes are those of that table, whereas D and trimming came from the DNA. The sample lists nearly 300,000 clones, 70% to 90% seen once, with 3.5% to 4% in the top ten. The V end was cut by 3 bases, the J end by 8 bases, with 19 bases between. Per the germline V gene, CDR1 is SQVTM and CDR2 is ANQGSEA. CDR3 length equals 14 residues. About this clone itself: Its antigen is not known.

This sequence originates from a man aged 35 to 55 in good health and CMV-seropositive. The chain combines TRBV29-1 with TRBJ1-2, with D unclear. The specimen was PBMCs. CDR3 region: CSVELAGLIKGYTF. DNA of the CDR3: TGCAGCGTTGAGCTGGCAGGTTTAATAAAGGGCTACACCTTC.